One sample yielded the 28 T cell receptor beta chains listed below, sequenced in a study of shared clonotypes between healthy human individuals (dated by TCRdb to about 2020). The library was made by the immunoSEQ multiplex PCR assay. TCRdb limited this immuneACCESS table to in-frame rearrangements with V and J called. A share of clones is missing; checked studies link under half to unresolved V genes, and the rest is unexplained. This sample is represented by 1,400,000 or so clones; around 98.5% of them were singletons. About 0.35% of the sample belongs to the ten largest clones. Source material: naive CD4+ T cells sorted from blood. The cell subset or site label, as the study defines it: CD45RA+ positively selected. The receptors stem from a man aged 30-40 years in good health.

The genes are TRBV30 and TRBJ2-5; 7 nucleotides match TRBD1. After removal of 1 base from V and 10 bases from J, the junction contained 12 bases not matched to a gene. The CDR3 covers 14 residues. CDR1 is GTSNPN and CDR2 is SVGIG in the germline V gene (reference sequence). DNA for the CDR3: TGTGCCTGGAGTGCTGGGACAGCCCTCCGTGACCAGTACTTC. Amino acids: CAWSAGTALRDQYF.

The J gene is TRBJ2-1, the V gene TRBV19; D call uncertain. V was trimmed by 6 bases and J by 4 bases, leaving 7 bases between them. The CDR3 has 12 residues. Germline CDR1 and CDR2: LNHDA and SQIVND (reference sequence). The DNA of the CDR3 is TGTGCCAGTAGCTATCTTTACAATGAGCAGTTCTTC. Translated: CASSYLYNEQFF.

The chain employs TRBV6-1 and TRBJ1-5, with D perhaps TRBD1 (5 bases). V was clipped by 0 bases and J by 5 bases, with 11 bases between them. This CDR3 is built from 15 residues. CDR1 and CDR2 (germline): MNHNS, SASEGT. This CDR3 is CASSEAGGRHQPQHF. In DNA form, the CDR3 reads TGTGCCAGCAGTGAAGCGGGGGGTCGTCATCAGCCCCAGCATTTT.

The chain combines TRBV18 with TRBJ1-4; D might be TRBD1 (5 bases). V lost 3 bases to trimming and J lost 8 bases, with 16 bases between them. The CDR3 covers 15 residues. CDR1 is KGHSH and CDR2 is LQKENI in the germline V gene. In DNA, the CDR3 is TGTGCCAGCTCACCTACAGGCGGCCCTGGGGAAAAACTGTTTTTT. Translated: CASSPTGGPGEKLFF.

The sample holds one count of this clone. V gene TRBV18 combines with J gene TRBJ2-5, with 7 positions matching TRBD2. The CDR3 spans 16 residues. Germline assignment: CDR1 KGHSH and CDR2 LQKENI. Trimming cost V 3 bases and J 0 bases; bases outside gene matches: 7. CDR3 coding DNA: TGTGCCAGCTCACCTAGGGCTAGCGGTAACCAAGAGACCCAGTACTTC. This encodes CASSPRASGNQETQYF.

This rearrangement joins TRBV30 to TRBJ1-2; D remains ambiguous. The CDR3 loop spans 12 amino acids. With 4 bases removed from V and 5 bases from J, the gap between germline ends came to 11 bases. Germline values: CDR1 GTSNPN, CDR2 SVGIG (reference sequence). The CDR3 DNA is TGTGCCTGGACCCCAGAGCGATATGGCTACACCTTC. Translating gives CAWTPERYGYTF.

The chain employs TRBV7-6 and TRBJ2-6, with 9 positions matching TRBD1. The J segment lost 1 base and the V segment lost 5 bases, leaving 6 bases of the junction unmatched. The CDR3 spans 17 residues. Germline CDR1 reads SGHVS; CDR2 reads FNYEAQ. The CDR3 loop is CASSLGTGRSGANVLTF. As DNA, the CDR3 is TGTGCCAGCAGCCTCGGGACAGGGAGATCTGGGGCCAACGTCCTGACTTTC.

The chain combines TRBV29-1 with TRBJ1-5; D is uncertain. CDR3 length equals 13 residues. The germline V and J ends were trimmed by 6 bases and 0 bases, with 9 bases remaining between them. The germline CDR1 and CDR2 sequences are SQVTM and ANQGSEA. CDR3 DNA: TGCAGCGTCCAGGATTATAGCAATCAGCCCCAGCATTTT. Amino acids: CSVQDYSNQPQHF.

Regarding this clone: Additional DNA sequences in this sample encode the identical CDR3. In DNA form, the CDR3 reads TGCGCCAGCAGCTTGGAAGGTCTTGAGACCCAGTACTTC. Encoded protein: CASSLEGLETQYF. The chain has TRBV5-1 and TRBJ2-5; D remains ambiguous. This CDR3 has 13 amino acids. Deletions cut 0 bases from V and 5 bases from J, with 8 bases between. Germline values: CDR1 SGHRS, CDR2 YFSETQ.

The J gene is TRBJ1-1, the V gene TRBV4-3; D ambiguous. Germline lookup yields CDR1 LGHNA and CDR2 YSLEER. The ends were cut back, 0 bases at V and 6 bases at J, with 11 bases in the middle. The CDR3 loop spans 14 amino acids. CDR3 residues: CASSQDPWFAEAFF. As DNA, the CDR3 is TGCGCCAGCAGCCAAGATCCATGGTTTGCTGAAGCTTTCTTT.

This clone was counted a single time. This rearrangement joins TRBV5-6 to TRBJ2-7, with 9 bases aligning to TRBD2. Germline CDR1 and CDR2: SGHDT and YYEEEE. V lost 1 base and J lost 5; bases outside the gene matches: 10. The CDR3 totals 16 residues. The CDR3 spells CASSLWGSGSSDEQYF. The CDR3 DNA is TGTGCCAGCAGCTTGTGGGGTAGCGGGAGTTCGGACGAGCAGTACTTC. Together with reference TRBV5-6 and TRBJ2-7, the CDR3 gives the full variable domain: DAGVTQSPTHLIKTRGQQVTLRCSPKSGHDTVSWYQQALGQGPQFIFQYYEEEERQRGNFPDRFSGHQFPNYSSELNVNALLLGDSALYLCASSLWGSGSSDEQYFGPGTRLTVT.

CDR3 region: CASSGPGQTNTEAFF. Written as DNA, the CDR3 is TGTGCCAGCAGCGGCCCGGGACAAACGAACACTGAAGCTTTCTTT. This chain joins TRBV9 and TRBJ1-1; maybe TRBD1 (6 bases). V was cut by 3 bases and J by 1 base, with 13 bases left in between. The CDR3 contains 15 residues. Germline values: CDR1 SGDLS, CDR2 YYNGEE.

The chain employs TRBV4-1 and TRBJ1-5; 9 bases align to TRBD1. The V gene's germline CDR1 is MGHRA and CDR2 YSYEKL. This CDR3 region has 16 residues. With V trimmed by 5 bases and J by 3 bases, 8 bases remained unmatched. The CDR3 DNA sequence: TGCGCCAGCAGCGTACGGACAGGGGTCCCCAATCAGCCCCAGCATTTT. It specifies CASSVRTGVPNQPQHF.

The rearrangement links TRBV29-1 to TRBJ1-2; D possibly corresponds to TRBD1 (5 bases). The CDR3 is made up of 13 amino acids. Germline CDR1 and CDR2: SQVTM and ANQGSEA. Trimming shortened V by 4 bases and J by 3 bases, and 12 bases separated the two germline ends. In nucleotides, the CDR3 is TGCAGCGTTGTCGCCGGGACCGACTATGGCTACACCTTC. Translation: CSVVAGTDYGYTF.

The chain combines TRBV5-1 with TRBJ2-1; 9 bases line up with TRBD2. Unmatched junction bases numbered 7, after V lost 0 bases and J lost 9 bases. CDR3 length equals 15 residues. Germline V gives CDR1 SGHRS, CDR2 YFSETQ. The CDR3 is CASSLVASGKVEQFF. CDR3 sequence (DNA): TGCGCCAGCAGCTTGGTAGCTAGCGGGAAAGTTGAGCAGTTCTTC.

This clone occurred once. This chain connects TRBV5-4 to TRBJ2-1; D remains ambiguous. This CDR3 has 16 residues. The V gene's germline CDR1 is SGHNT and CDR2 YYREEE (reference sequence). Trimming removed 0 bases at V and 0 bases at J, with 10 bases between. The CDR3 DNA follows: TGTGCCAGCAGCTTGGTTGCGGTCGGCTCCTACAATGAGCAGTTCTTC. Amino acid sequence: CASSLVAVGSYNEQFF.

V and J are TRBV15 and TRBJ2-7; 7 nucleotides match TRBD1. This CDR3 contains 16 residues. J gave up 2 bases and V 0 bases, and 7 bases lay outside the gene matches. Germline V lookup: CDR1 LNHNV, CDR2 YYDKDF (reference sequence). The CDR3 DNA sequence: TGTGCCACCAGCAGAGAAGCCGGGGACAGTACCTACGAGCAGTACTTC. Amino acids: CATSREAGDSTYEQYF.

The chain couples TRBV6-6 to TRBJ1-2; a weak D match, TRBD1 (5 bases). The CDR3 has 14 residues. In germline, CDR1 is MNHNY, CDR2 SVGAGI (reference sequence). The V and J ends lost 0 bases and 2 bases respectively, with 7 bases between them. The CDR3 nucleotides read TGTGCCAGCAGTTACTCGACAGTCAACTATGGCTACACCTTC. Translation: CASSYSTVNYGYTF.

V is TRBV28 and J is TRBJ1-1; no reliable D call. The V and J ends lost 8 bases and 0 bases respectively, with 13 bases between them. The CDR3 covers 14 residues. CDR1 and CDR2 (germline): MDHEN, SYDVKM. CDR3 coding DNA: TGTGCCAGCGCTGACACGATAATGAACACTGAAGCTTTCTTT. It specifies CASADTIMNTEAFF.

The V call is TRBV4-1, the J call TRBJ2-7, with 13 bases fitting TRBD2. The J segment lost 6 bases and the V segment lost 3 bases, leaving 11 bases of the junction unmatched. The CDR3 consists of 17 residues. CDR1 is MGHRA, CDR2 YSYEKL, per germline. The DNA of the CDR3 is TGCGCCAGCAGCCAGGGACTAGCGGGGAGCCCCGCCGGCGAGCAGTACTTC. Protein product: CASSQGLAGSPAGEQYF.

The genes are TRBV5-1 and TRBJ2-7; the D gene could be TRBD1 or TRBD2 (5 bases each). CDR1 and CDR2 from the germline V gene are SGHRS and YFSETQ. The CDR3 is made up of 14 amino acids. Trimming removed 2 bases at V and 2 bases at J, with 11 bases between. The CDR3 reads CASSFTGTTYEQYF. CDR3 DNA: TGCGCCAGCAGCTTCACCGGGACCACCTACGAGCAGTACTTC.

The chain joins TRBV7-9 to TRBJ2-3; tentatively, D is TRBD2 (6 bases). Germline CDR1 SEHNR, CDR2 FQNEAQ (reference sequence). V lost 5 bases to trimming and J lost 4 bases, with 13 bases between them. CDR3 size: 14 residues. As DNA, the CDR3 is TGTGCCAGCAGCACCGACCGGGGGTCAGATACGCAGTATTTT. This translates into CASSTDRGSDTQYF.

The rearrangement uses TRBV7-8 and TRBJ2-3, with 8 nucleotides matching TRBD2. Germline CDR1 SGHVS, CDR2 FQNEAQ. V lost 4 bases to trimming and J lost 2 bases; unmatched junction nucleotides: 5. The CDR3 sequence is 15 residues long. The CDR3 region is CASSYLAGTTDTQYF. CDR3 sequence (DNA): TGTGCCAGCAGCTATTTAGCGGGGACCACAGATACGCAGTATTTT. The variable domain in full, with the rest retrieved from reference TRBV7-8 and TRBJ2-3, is GAGVSQSPRYKVAKRGQDVALRCDPISGHVSLFWYQQALGQGPEFLTYFQNEAQLDKSGLPSDRFFAERPEGSVSTLKIQRTQQEDSAVYLCASSYLAGTTDTQYFGPGTRLTVL.

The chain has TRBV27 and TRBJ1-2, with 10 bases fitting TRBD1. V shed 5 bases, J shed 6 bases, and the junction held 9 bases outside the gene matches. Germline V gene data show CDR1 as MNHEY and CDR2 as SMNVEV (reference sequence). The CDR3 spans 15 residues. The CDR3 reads CASSPILGQGNGYTF. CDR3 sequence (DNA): TGTGCCAGCAGTCCAATCTTGGGACAGGGGAATGGCTACACCTTC.

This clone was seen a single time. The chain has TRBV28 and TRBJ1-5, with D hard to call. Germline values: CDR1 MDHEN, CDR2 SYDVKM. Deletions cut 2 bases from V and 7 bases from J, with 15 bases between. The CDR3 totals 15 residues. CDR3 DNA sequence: TGTGCCAGCAGTTTACCCGACACCGCTCGACAGCCCCAGCATTTT. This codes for CASSLPDTARQPQHF.

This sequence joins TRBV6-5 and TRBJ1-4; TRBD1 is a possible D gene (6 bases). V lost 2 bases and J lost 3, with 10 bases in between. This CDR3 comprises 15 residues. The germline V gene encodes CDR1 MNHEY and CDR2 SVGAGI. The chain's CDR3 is CASSYRGTSNEKLFF. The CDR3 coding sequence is TGTGCCAGCAGTTACCGGGGGACATCTAATGAAAAACTGTTTTTT.

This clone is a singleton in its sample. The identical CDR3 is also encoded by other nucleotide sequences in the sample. The CDR3 protein is CASSPSPGQGRYEQYF. For the CDR3, the DNA is TGTGCCAGCTCACCAAGCCCGGGACAGGGGCGATACGAGCAGTACTTC. The rearrangement links TRBV18 to TRBJ2-7, with 10 positions matching TRBD1. The CDR3 runs to 16 residues. Unmatched junction bases numbered 8, after V lost 2 bases and J lost 4 bases. Germline CDR1 reads KGHSH; CDR2 reads LQKENI.

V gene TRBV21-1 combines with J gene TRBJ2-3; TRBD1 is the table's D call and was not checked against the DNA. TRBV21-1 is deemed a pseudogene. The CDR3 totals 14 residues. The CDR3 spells CASSRQVSTDTQYF. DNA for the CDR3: TGTGCCAGCAGCAGACAGGTTAGCACAGATACGCAGTATTTT.